These T cell receptor beta chains were read from a single sample in a study of T cell responses to AZD1222 COVID-19 vaccine. The data were produced by immunoSEQ multiplex PCR, yet TCRdb's version contains in-frame clones alone and is incomplete. The sample lists roughly 100,000 clones; roughly 89% were seen once. The starting material was peripheral blood, obtained 28 days after the second AZD1222 dose. These receptors were obtained from an adult who received the AZD1222 COVID-19 vaccine. The CDR3 runs from the conserved cysteine through the conserved F or W. Only part of the rows carry a size: once, few, many, or a class if the clone is expanded.

j_call clone_size cdr3_length v_call cdr3_aa
TRBJ1-1 - 13 TRBV10-3 CAISVRGNTEAFF
TRBJ1-1 - 12 TRBV27 CATSTRGTEAFF
TRBJ1-5 - 15 TRBV28 CASTNQRLINQPQHF
TRBJ2-2 - 14 TRBV7-8 CASSARMSTGELFF
TRBJ2-7 once 15 TRBV21-1 CASSKEVVPTYEQYF
TRBJ2-1 - 15 TRBV6-5 CASSYDRGPSNEQFF
TRBJ2-3 - 16 TRBV11-2 CASSTGGGMSTDTQYF
TRBJ2-1 - 15 TRBV2 CASRPLAGGTIEQFF
TRBJ1-6 once 13 TRBV27 CASSFTRNSPLHF
TRBJ1-2 - 13 TRBV9 CASSAQGPGGYTF
TRBJ1-1 - 17 TRBV13 CASSSGTGDYMNTEAFF
TRBJ2-1 - 18 TRBV7-2 CASSLFEGGTRSYNEQFF
TRBJ1-6 - 14 TRBV9 CASSVGYSRSPLHF
TRBJ2-1 - 13 TRBV4-2 CASSQAYGTEQFF
TRBJ1-2 few 14 TRBV4-2 CASRYQGQEVGYTF
TRBJ2-7 - 15 TRBV6-5 CASSFSGTGSYEQYF
TRBJ2-7 - 12 TRBV5-1 CASSFDRGIVYF
TRBJ2-7 - 16 TRBV18 CASSPLGMDSTYEQYF
TRBJ1-5 - 14 TRBV18 CASSPNGGNQPQHF
TRBJ1-1 - 13 TRBV19 CASGDEPDTEAFF
TRBJ2-7 - 15 TRBV7-8 CASSRPGTSAYEQYF
TRBJ1-4 - 16 TRBV5-1 CASRMIQSSTNEKLFF
TRBJ2-6 once 15 TRBV9 CASSSEGSGANVLTF
TRBJ2-1 - 13 TRBV7-2 CASSPRRDTEQFF
TRBJ1-6 - 14 TRBV6-1 CASSEGEGNSPLHF
TRBJ1-2 - 11 TRBV6-5 CASSFGVGYTF
TRBJ2-1 once 11 TRBV2 CASSPQIEQFF
TRBJ2-1 - 16 TRBV19 CASSPIGTSVYNEQFF
TRBJ2-2 - 16 TRBV27 CASSLWGAGGTGELFF
TRBJ2-5 few 12 TRBV2 CASSGPGETQYF
TRBJ2-1 - 17 TRBV7-9 CASTLAAGTSGSVRQFF
TRBJ1-1 few 13 TRBV18 CASRQGANTEAFF
TRBJ2-7 - 14 TRBV7-8 CASSLARLGYEQYF
TRBJ2-1 - 13 TRBV30 CAWSDRVGDEQFF
TRBJ2-7 once 16 TRBV4-3 CASSVTSGVSSYEQYF
TRBJ2-6 - 16 TRBV6-5 CASSSGGGSGANVLTF
TRBJ1-1 few 13 TRBV18 CASFPTRNTEAFF
TRBJ2-1 - 17 TRBV18 CASSRIAGPTAWDEQFF
TRBJ1-1 - 15 TRBV7-9 CASRTTAGMNTEAFF
TRBJ2-3 - 14 TRBV6-2/TRBV6-3 CASSVGLPTDTQYF
TRBJ1-5 - 13 TRBV27 CASSDSNNQPQHF
TRBJ1-4 - 15 TRBV19 CASSTRSGLGEKLFF
TRBJ2-5 - 17 TRBV2 CASSDPSRVGGEETQYF
TRBJ2-7 - 15 TRBV28 CASSLSLGQGYEQYF
TRBJ1-1 once 14 TRBV3-1/TRBV3-2 CASSPTTGNREAFF
TRBJ2-3 - 12 TRBV9 CASSDRADTQYF
TRBJ1-2 - 14 TRBV7-2 CASSLAGFEAGYTF
TRBJ1-3 - 15 TRBV6-5 CASSYSARSGNTIYF
TRBJ1-2 - 12 TRBV12-3/TRBV12-4 CATQRGYYGYTF
TRBJ2-1 - 13 TRBV5-1 CASSLNLGQEQFF
TRBJ2-5 - 14 TRBV5-6 CASSHDRGWETQYF
TRBJ1-2 - 13 TRBV5-4 CASFRGQGGGYTF
TRBJ1-3 - 18 TRBV5-5 CASSLEGTGGISGNTIYF
TRBJ1-3 - 16 TRBV2 CASSETGASSGNTIYF
TRBJ1-6 - 15 TRBV28 CASSQQGISNSPLHF
TRBJ2-5 few 16 TRBV9 CASSVRLAGGQETQYF
TRBJ2-4 - 15 TRBV20-1 CSASGGTLAKNIQYF
TRBJ2-1 - 14 TRBV21-1 CASSKRTDYNEQFF
TRBJ2-1 - 13 TRBV12-3/TRBV12-4 CASSPRTSGSLFF